These 21 T cell receptor beta chains were all obtained from the same sample, sequenced in a study of T cells in Graves' hyperthyroidism and ophthalmopathy. Amplification of TCR beta CDR3 regions used RNA as the template. First-round RT-PCR with HTBI primers amplified the TCR CDR3 region. TCRdb re-derived calls from the multiplex PCR reads in MiXCR, one entry per CDR3 protein. Of approximately 590,000 distinct CDR3 sequences listed, about 15% were seen once; the top ten hold around 6.6%. The sequenced sample consisted of blood. The origin of the receptors is a woman in her 30s with Graves' hyperthyroidism.

Points on this clonotype: A read error is likely, as this CDR3 ends without the conserved phenylalanine or tryptophan. The chain recombines TRBV6-1 with TRBJ1-1; tentative D call: TRBD1 (6 bases). Germline assignment: CDR1 MNHNS and CDR2 SASEGT. Trimming took off 6 bases at V and 4 bases at J, with 12 bases between the two ends. The CDR3 length is 13 residues. The CDR3 here is CASRSGVPTEAFL. The CDR3 coding sequence is TGTGCCAGCAGGTCAGGGGTTCCCACTGAAGCTTTCCTT.

The rearrangement links TRBV4-1 to TRBJ2-7; TRBD2 aligns across 7 bases. The CDR3 is made up of 17 amino acids. The trim removed 0 bases at V and 5 bases at J, leaving 13 bases unmatched. Per germline, CDR1 MGHRA and CDR2 YSYEKL. The CDR3 DNA is TGCGCCAGCAGCCAAGATCTGGTTGCGGGAGTGGCCCACGAGCAGTACTTC. Its translation: CASSQDLVAGVAHEQYF.

The table lists this clonotype with many counts. CDR3 DNA sequence: TGCAGCGTTACACTAGCGAGCGGGTCCTACGAGCAGTACTTC. This gives the protein CSVTLASGSYEQYF. The chain recombines TRBV29-1 with TRBJ2-7; 7 nucleotides match TRBD2. There are 14 residues in the CDR3. The trim removed 5 bases at V and 1 base at J, leaving 8 bases unmatched. Germline values: CDR1 SQVTM, CDR2 ANQGSEA.

The sample holds many counts of this clonotype. This chain joins TRBV6-4 and TRBJ2-3; TRBD2 aligns across 12 bases. In germline, CDR1 is MRHNA, CDR2 SNTAGT. This CDR3 region has 15 residues. V dropped 5 bases and J dropped 4; count of bases not matched to a gene: 4. CDR3 amino acids: CASSPTSGRPDTQYF. CDR3 DNA sequence: TGTGCCAGCAGTCCGACTAGCGGGAGACCAGATACGCAGTATTTT.

CDR3: CAISETTGRLNEKLFF. In DNA, the CDR3 is TGTGCCATCAGTGAGACGACAGGACGGCTTAATGAAAAACTGTTTTTT. The V gene is TRBV10-3, the J gene TRBJ1-4; possibly TRBD1 for D (6 bases). This CDR3 has 16 amino acids. In germline, CDR1 is ENHRY, CDR2 SYGVKD. Trimming took 2 bases from V and 4 from J, leaving 14 bases between them.

In this sample, this clonotype turned up a few times. This rearrangement joins TRBV5-4 to TRBJ2-3; 8 bases are a match to TRBD2. Germline trimming cut 0 bases from V and 4 bases from J; bases unmatched to any gene: 7. Per germline, CDR1 SGHNT and CDR2 YYREEE (reference sequence). CDR3 length: 16 residues. The CDR3 sequence: CASSLAGSGISDTQYF. CDR3 in DNA: TGTGCCAGCAGCTTGGCTGGTAGCGGGATTTCAGATACGCAGTATTTT.

This clonotype was seen at least ten times. The rearrangement links TRBV20-1 to TRBJ2-3; maybe TRBD2 (6 bases). There are 17 residues in the CDR3. CDR1 and CDR2 from the germline V gene are DFQATT and SNEGSKA (reference sequence). Trimming took 6 bases from V and 4 from J, leaving 26 bases between them. This CDR3 reads CSAHDRRRGAAPDTQYF. The CDR3 coding sequence is TGCAGTGCCCATGATCGACGGCGGGGCGCGGCCCCAGATACGCAGTATTTT.

This clonotype was detected a few times. The chain joins TRBV12-3 or TRBV12-4 to TRBJ2-3, with D uncertain. The CDR3 spans 14 residues. Between the trimmed V and J ends, which lost 4 bases and 3 bases, there was a span of 11 bases. The CDR3 loop is CASSWQGFTDTQYF. The CDR3, as DNA: TGTGCCAGCAGTTGGCAAGGCTTTACAGATACGCAGTATTTT.

The sample holds many counts of this clonotype. The chain employs TRBV10-3 and TRBJ2-1; 7 bases are shared with TRBD2. CDR1 and CDR2 from the germline V gene are ENHRY and SYGVKD. There are 17 residues in the CDR3. With V trimmed by 4 bases and J by 3 bases, 12 bases remained unmatched. The CDR3 DNA reads TGTGCCATCAGTGGGGAAGTAGCGGGTTCCAACTACAATGAGCAGTTCTTC. It encodes CAISGEVAGSNYNEQFF.

This clonotype appeared a few times. The chain couples TRBV6-1 to TRBJ2-1; D possibly matches TRBD1 or TRBD2 (6 bases each). V shed 7 bases and J shed 6 bases, with 13 bases lying between them. There are 13 residues in the CDR3. Looked up from germline, CDR1 is MNHNS and CDR2 is SASEGT. The CDR3 DNA follows: TGTGCCAGCACCCGACTAGGGGGCAATGAGCAGTTCTTC. Translated: CASTRLGGNEQFF.

This clonotype was seen at least ten times. This chain connects TRBV4-2 to TRBJ2-7; D might be TRBD1 or TRBD2, each matching 5 bases. The germline V gene encodes CDR1 LGHNA and CDR2 YNFKEQ. Trimming left V 0 bases short and J 4 bases short, with 19 bases between. The CDR3 has 17 amino acids. Here the CDR3 reads CASSQDDYRVTVYEQYF. The CDR3 nucleotides read TGTGCCAGCAGCCAAGACGACTACCGAGTGACAGTTTACGAGCAGTACTTC.

This clonotype has a count of ten or more. V and J are TRBV2 and TRBJ2-5; no clear D gene. The CDR3 loop spans 14 amino acids. Germline CDR1 is SNHLY and CDR2 is FYNNEI. V was cut by 7 bases and J by 3 bases, with 15 bases left in between. This CDR3 reads CASISLRTEETQYF. The CDR3 bases are TGTGCCAGCATTAGCCTCCGAACTGAAGAGACCCAGTACTTC.

The chain recombines TRBV7-6 with TRBJ2-2; tentative D call: TRBD2 (6 bases). V lost 0 bases, J lost 3 bases, and 8 bases lay in between. Germline loops: CDR1 SGHVS, CDR2 FNYEAQ. This CDR3 comprises 15 residues. The CDR3 coding sequence is TGTGCCAGCAGCTTAGCATGGGGGGACACCGGGGAGCTGTTTTTT. Translation gives CASSLAWGDTGELFF.

This clonotype appeared many times. This chain connects TRBV12-3 or TRBV12-4 to TRBJ1-1; a possible D gene is TRBD1 (5 bases). V lost 5 bases and J lost 6, with 19 bases in between. The CDR3 consists of 15 residues. CDR3 loop: CASSSPSGGRSEAFF. CDR3 DNA: TGTGCCAGCAGTAGCCCATCGGGGGGGAGGTCTGAAGCTTTCTTT.

This clonotype occurred a few times. V gene TRBV15 combines with J gene TRBJ2-1; the D is unclear. V gave up 1 base and J gave up 6 bases, with 1 base separating them. The CDR3 consists of 11 residues. Germline V gene sequence: CDR1 LNHNV, CDR2 YYDKDF (reference sequence). CDR3 sequence (DNA): TGTGCCACCAGCAGAGGCAATGAGCAGTTCTTC. Translating gives CATSRGNEQFF.

This clonotype was counted many times. The CDR3, as DNA: TGTGCCAGCAGGCCAGGAACAGGAGCGCAAACTGAAGCTTTCTTT. Protein: CASRPGTGAQTEAFF. The chain employs TRBV12-3 or TRBV12-4 and TRBJ1-1; TRBD1 is a possible D gene (5 bases). V dropped 6 bases and J dropped 5 bases, with 19 bases sitting between them. The CDR3 runs to 15 residues.

V usage is TRBV4-1 and J usage is TRBJ2-1; TRBD1 might be the D (5 bases). The CDR3 contains 14 residues. V dropped 4 bases and J dropped 5 bases, with 12 bases sitting between them. Germline CDR1 MGHRA, CDR2 YSYEKL. CDR3 sequence reads: CASSRKGLDNEQFF. DNA for the CDR3: TGCGCCAGCAGCCGAAAGGGGTTGGACAATGAGCAGTTCTTC.

The rearrangement uses TRBV15 and TRBJ2-2; D ambiguous. V was clipped by 0 bases and J by 0 bases, with 11 bases between them. CDR1 LNHNV and CDR2 YYDKDF come from the germline V gene (reference sequence). CDR3 length: 17 amino acids. CDR3 sequence (DNA): TGTGCCACCAGCAGAGACCCAGTCGCGTCGAACACCGGGGAGCTGTTTTTT. Its protein is CATSRDPVASNTGELFF.

This clonotype was detected ten times or more. J is TRBJ1-1 and V is TRBV2; TRBD1 matches 7 bases. In germline, CDR1 is SNHLY, CDR2 FYNNEI. There are 13 residues in the CDR3. V shed 6 bases and J 5 bases; nucleotides not matched to a gene: 6. The CDR3 coding sequence is TGTGCCAGCAGCCGTGACAGGGTGACTGAAGCTTTCTTT. Its protein is CASSRDRVTEAFF.

CDR3 nucleotides: TGTGCCAGCAGTTACTTTCAGCCTGGCACAGATACGCAGTATTTT. The encoded protein is CASSYFQPGTDTQYF. This chain joins TRBV6-5 and TRBJ2-3; D is ambiguous. This CDR3 is built from 15 residues. The germline gives CDR1 MNHEY, CDR2 SVGAGI. V was cut by 1 base and J by 1 base, with 9 bases left in between.

This clonotype was found many times. The chain is built from TRBV12-3 or TRBV12-4 and TRBJ1-1, with no clear D. V was shortened by 1 base and J by 9 bases, with 12 bases between the two germline ends. The CDR3 covers 13 residues. Here the CDR3 DNA reads TGTGCCAGCAGTTTAGGTGTGTCCAGACAAGCTTTCTTT. It codes for CASSLGVSRQAFF.